Listed below are T cell receptor beta chains from one sample, sequenced in a study of Graves' ophthalmopathy and Graves' hyperthyroidism. TCRdb recomputed calls from the multiplex PCR reads with MiXCR, one row per CDR3 protein. The sample consists of around 1.1 million distinct CDR3 sequences, about two fifths of them appearing once. Sequencing input: peripheral blood or thyroid tissue (not recorded which). The receptors shown here come from an adult man with Graves' hyperthyroidism. Each CDR3 is given with its conserved first and last residue. Each record gives: V gene, CDR3 protein.

v_call: TRBV7-9
cdr3_aa: CASSWGGTGSSYEQYF

v_call: TRBV7-6
cdr3_aa: CASSSSAGDNQPQHF

v_call: TRBV6-6
cdr3_aa: CASNTGTGYAPLHF

v_call: TRBV7-2
cdr3_aa: CASSPYKNSGNTIYF

v_call: TRBV25-1
cdr3_aa: CASSGQGAGTEAFF

v_call: TRBV6-5
cdr3_aa: CASSTRQGVATEAFF

v_call: TRBV10-3
cdr3_aa: CAISSLQAVAGELFF

v_call: TRBV5-1
cdr3_aa: CASSLALTNTGELFF

v_call: TRBV15
cdr3_aa: CATSRQGADGAIYF

v_call: TRBV10-3
cdr3_aa: CAISSGQGARTEAFF

v_call: TRBV29-1
cdr3_aa: CSSLGQGYGYTF

v_call: TRBV11-2
cdr3_aa: CASSFMGQYEQFF